The sequence of this T cell receptor beta chain was determined in a study of beta chain features in type 1 diabetes. Study-level background: Examination of sorted cells across all samples involved around 99 million cells.

The V gene end was trimmed by 1 base and the J gene end by 9 bases; junction bases not matched to a gene: 6. CDR3 length equals 14 residues. The germline gives CDR1 SGHTA, CDR2 FQGNSA. This clone was counted only a few times. The target antigen is unknown. Reverse transcribing all isolated RNA meant expressed TCRB transcripts were sequenced. This table comes from immunoSEQ multiplex PCR, and its TCRdb copy is limited to in-frame clones, with some not included. This repertoire shows around 340,000 clones, less than 10% found once; its top ten account for approximately 0.47%. Study findings and constraints: Researchers report that Type 1 diabetes patients had moderately but significantly shorter TCRB CDR3s across all four CD4+ subsets. Patients showed naive, central memory and Treg TCRB repertoires that appeared more similar than those of healthy donors.

Sorted populations all exceeded 98% purity. The specimen was central memory CD4+ T cells from blood. J is TRBJ2-1 and V is TRBV7-2; 7 nucleotides line up with TRBD1. The sequence came from a woman between 18 and 30 years old in good health. This CDR3 is CASSLVAGGVEQFF. The DNA for the CDR3 is TGTGCCAGCAGCTTAGTCGCAGGGGGAGTTGAGCAGTTCTTC.